These 30 T cell receptor beta chains originate from one sample sequenced in a study of blood T cell repertoires in COVID-19. TCRdb's copy holds only in-frame clones and misses some; the assay was immunoSEQ multiplex PCR. The sample shows about 240,000 clones, approximately 86% of them seen only once. The source material was PBMCs or T cells enriched from blood (not recorded which). These receptors were obtained from a woman aged 25 to 39 with acute COVID-19.

The J gene is TRBJ1-4, the V gene TRBV7-8, with 7 positions matching TRBD1. Germline-derived CDR1 and CDR2 are SGHVS and FQNEAQ. There are 15 residues in the CDR3. V was clipped by 5 bases and J by 5 bases; unmatched bases: 8. The CDR3 spells CASSIRQGGNEKLFF. As DNA, the CDR3 is TGTGCCAGCAGCATCAGACAGGGAGGCAATGAAAAACTGTTTTTT.

The CDR3 reads CASSIDGETGFYGYTF. The CDR3 region has the DNA TGTGCCAGTAGTATAGATGGAGAGACAGGTTTCTATGGCTACACCTTC. V and J are TRBV19 and TRBJ1-2; D perhaps matches TRBD1 (6 bases). With 0 bases removed from V and 4 bases from J, the gap between germline ends came to 15 bases. Germline V lookup: CDR1 LNHDA, CDR2 SQIVND (reference sequence). The CDR3 extends over 16 amino acids.

The chain uses TRBV4-1 and TRBJ1-1; D remains unclear. The CDR3 length is 12 residues. Deletions cut 2 bases from V and 5 bases from J, with 6 bases between. CDR1 MGHRA and CDR2 YSYEKL come from the germline V gene. The chain's CDR3 is CASSQPGTEAFF. The CDR3 nucleotides are TGCGCCAGCAGCCAACCCGGTACTGAAGCTTTCTTT.

The V gene is TRBV11-3, the J gene TRBJ2-1; 10 bases map to TRBD1. This CDR3 is built from 16 residues. Germline V lookup: CDR1 SGHNT, CDR2 YENEEA. Losses at the gene ends were 3 bases for V and 6 bases for J; bases not matched to a gene: 8. The CDR3 is CASSFGGTGVVNEQFF. Written as DNA, the CDR3 is TGTGCCAGCAGCTTCGGGGGGACAGGGGTAGTCAATGAGCAGTTCTTC.

This clone appeared once. This chain uses TRBV3-1 (or the pseudogene TRBV3-2) with TRBJ2-5; D might be TRBD2 (5 bases). This CDR3 contains 16 residues. Germline loops: CDR1 LGHDT, CDR2 YNNKEL (reference sequence). V lost 1 base and J lost 1, with 13 bases in between. The CDR3 is CASSQGTLRGQETQYF. The CDR3 DNA sequence: TGTGCCAGCAGCCAAGGAACTCTTCGGGGCCAAGAGACCCAGTACTTC.

The chain is built from TRBV19 and TRBJ1-2; 8 bases are a match to TRBD1. With V trimmed by 7 bases and J by 7 bases, 8 bases remained unmatched. The germline gives CDR1 LNHDA, CDR2 SQIVND (reference sequence). The CDR3 totals 13 residues. DNA for the CDR3: TGTGCCAGTACCAGGACAGGGAACAGTGGCTACACCTTC. It encodes CASTRTGNSGYTF.

This chain joins TRBV7-2 and TRBJ1-2; 10 nucleotides agree with TRBD1. The CDR3 contains 19 residues. Germline values: CDR1 SGHTA, CDR2 FQGNSA. J was trimmed by 0 bases and V by 1 base; bases with no gene match: 11. The CDR3 reads CASSLVGGPGQGSNYGYTF. CDR3 bases: TGTGCCAGCAGCTTAGTAGGGGGACCGGGACAGGGGTCTAACTATGGCTACACCTTC.

The CDR3 DNA reads as TGTGCCAGCTCACAACAGGGGGAGAATGAAAAACTGTTTTTT. Its translation is CASSQQGENEKLFF. V is TRBV18 and J is TRBJ1-4, with 8 bases fitting TRBD1. Unmatched junction bases numbered 3, after V lost 4 bases and J lost 5 bases. The germline CDR1 and CDR2 sequences are KGHSH and LQKENI. The CDR3 consists of 14 residues.

The V gene is TRBV6-6, the J gene TRBJ2-5; D might be TRBD1 (6 bases). Trimming removed 6 bases from V and 4 bases from J, with 15 bases in between. CDR1 is MNHNY and CDR2 is SVGAGI in the germline V gene (reference sequence). This CDR3 is built from 14 residues. This CDR3 is CASRWDNRGETQYF. CDR3 bases: TGTGCCAGCAGATGGGACAACCGAGGAGAGACCCAGTACTTC.

J is TRBJ2-1 and V is TRBV3-1 (or the pseudogene TRBV3-2); TRBD2 aligns across 10 bases. The germline gives CDR1 LGHDT, CDR2 YNNKEL (reference sequence). The CDR3 spans 16 residues. J lost 6 bases, V lost 0 bases, and 5 bases had no gene match. CDR3: CASSQDLAGVLNEQFF. The CDR3 DNA reads as TGTGCCAGCAGCCAAGATCTAGCGGGGGTTCTCAATGAGCAGTTCTTC.

V usage is TRBV11-2 and J usage is TRBJ1-1, with 9 bases identical to TRBD1. V lost 1 base, J lost 0 bases, and 9 bases stayed unmatched. Germline values: CDR1 SGHAT, CDR2 FQNNGV. There are 18 residues in the CDR3. CDR3 nucleotides: TGTGCCAGCAGCTTAGTTTCCGGGACAGGGCGCATGAACACTGAAGCTTTCTTT. Protein product: CASSLVSGTGRMNTEAFF.

CDR3 nucleotides: TGTGCCAGCAGAATACAGGGGTTTTCGACCGGGGAGCTGTTTTTT. Encoded protein: CASRIQGFSTGELFF. V usage is TRBV5-4 and J usage is TRBJ2-2, with TRBD1 matching 7 bases. With 5 bases clipped from V and 5 bases from J, the junction kept 9 bases outside the gene matches. The CDR3 is 15 residues long. Germline V gene sequence: CDR1 SGHNT, CDR2 YYREEE (reference sequence).

The rearrangement joins TRBV7-2 to TRBJ2-7; 12 bases map to TRBD2. The J segment lost 1 base and the V segment lost 6 bases, leaving 13 bases of the junction unmatched. The CDR3 has 18 amino acids. Germline V CDR1 and CDR2: SGHTA, FQGNSA. CDR3 sequence: CASSPPRLLAGGSYEQYF. The CDR3 nucleotides read TGTGCCAGCAGTCCCCCGCGCCTACTAGCGGGGGGTTCCTACGAGCAGTACTTC.

The chain links TRBV19 to TRBJ2-1; 9 bases are a match to TRBD1. The CDR3 is made up of 13 amino acids. The V gene's germline CDR1 is LNHDA and CDR2 SQIVND (reference sequence). V gave up 7 bases and J gave up 6 bases; unmatched junction bases: 4. The CDR3 loop reads CASNQDRGNEQFF. The CDR3 DNA is TGTGCCAGTAATCAGGACAGGGGCAATGAGCAGTTCTTC.

This clone was found once. The J gene is TRBJ1-1, the V gene TRBV5-1; possibly TRBD1 for D (5 bases). Trimming took 6 bases from V and 1 from J, leaving 10 bases between them. The germline V gene has CDR1 SGHRS and CDR2 YFSETQ. CDR3 length equals 13 residues. The CDR3 region is CASNRDWNTEAFF. In nucleotides, the CDR3 is TGCGCCAGCAACCGGGACTGGAACACTGAAGCTTTCTTT.

V gene TRBV7-9 combines with J gene TRBJ1-6; D is unclear. The CDR3 is 15 residues long. From germline, CDR1 is SEHNR and CDR2 FQNEAQ (reference sequence). V lost 2 bases and J 7 bases, leaving 12 bases between the germline ends. CDR3 amino acids: CASSLITGRNSPLHF. Written as DNA, the CDR3 is TGTGCCAGCAGCTTAATAACGGGGAGGAATTCACCCCTCCACTTT. The full variable domain, its missing parts supplied by reference TRBV7-9 and TRBJ1-6, is DTGVSQNPRHKITKRGQNVTFRCDPISEHNRLYWYRQTLGQGPEFLTYFQNEAQLEKSRLLSDRFSAERPKGSFSTLEIQRTEQGDSAMYLCASSLITGRNSPLHFGNGTRLTVT.

This chain links TRBV2 with TRBJ2-1; a possible D gene is TRBD1 (6 bases). The germline V gene encodes CDR1 SNHLY and CDR2 FYNNEI. V lost 5 bases and J 5 bases, leaving 16 bases between the germline ends. The CDR3 totals 15 residues. The CDR3, as DNA: TGTGCCAGCAGTTCCCCAGGGGATCTCGACAATGAGCAGTTCTTC. It specifies CASSSPGDLDNEQFF.

The V gene is TRBV10-3, the J gene TRBJ2-7, with 7 bases aligning to TRBD1. V lost 6 bases and J lost 3; bases outside the gene matches: 11. CDR1 ENHRY and CDR2 SYGVKD come from the germline V gene. This CDR3 is built from 15 residues. The CDR3 DNA reads TGTGCCATCAGCAAGACAGGGCCGGGGATCTACGAGCAGTACTTC. Translation gives CAISKTGPGIYEQYF.

This rearrangement joins TRBV4-1 to TRBJ2-1, with TRBD1 matching 11 bases. The CDR3 length is 17 residues. Germline V gene lookup returns CDR1 MGHRA and CDR2 YSYEKL. The junction had 8 bases not matched to a gene; V was cut back by 2 bases and J by 5 bases. CDR3 loop: CASSQLLKGQGDNEQFF. The CDR3 bases are TGCGCCAGCAGCCAATTATTAAAGGGACAGGGGGACAATGAGCAGTTCTTC.

The chain uses TRBV29-1 and TRBJ1-2, with D possibly matching TRBD1 (6 bases). The length of the CDR3 is 15 residues. Trimming stripped 8 bases from V and 3 bases from J, with 22 bases between. CDR1 is SQVTM, CDR2 ANQGSEA, per germline. In DNA form, the CDR3 reads TGCAGCTCTCGCGTCCTGGGCAGGGGATACTATGGCTACACCTTC. This encodes CSSRVLGRGYYGYTF.

V is TRBV15 and J is TRBJ1-2; D might be TRBD1 (5 bases). From germline, CDR1 is LNHNV and CDR2 YYDKDF (reference sequence). Trimming left V 8 bases short and J 5 bases short, with 15 bases between. The CDR3 runs 13 residues. CDR3 coding DNA: TGTGCCACCCACGGCCGGGGGGGATATGGCTACACCTTC. As protein: CATHGRGGYGYTF.

This clone was recorded a few times. V and J are TRBV30 and TRBJ1-2; the match to TRBD1 covers 10 bases. CDR1 and CDR2 (germline): GTSNPN, SVGIG (reference sequence). The CDR3 length is 14 residues. The junction had 4 bases not matched to a gene; V was cut back by 5 bases and J by 1 base. CDR3: CAWDRDRGNYGYTF. The DNA of the CDR3 is TGTGCCTGGGACCGGGACAGGGGTAACTATGGCTACACCTTC.

This chain links TRBV27 with TRBJ1-1, with D possibly TRBD1 on 6 matching bases. V lost 3 bases and J lost 3, with 8 bases in between. CDR1 is MNHEY, CDR2 SMNVEV, per germline (reference sequence). This CDR3 region has 13 residues. The CDR3 here is CASSFQGHTEAFF. As DNA, the CDR3 is TGTGCCAGCAGTTTCCAGGGGCACACTGAAGCTTTCTTT.

The chain joins TRBV2 to TRBJ1-1; no clear D gene. Trimming left V 8 bases short and J 2 bases short, with 15 bases between. Germline V lookup: CDR1 SNHLY, CDR2 FYNNEI. The CDR3 is 14 amino acids. The CDR3, as DNA: TGTGCCAGCGGGGAGGGTCTGACTAACACTGAAGCTTTCTTT. This codes for CASGEGLTNTEAFF. The full variable domain, in which reference TRBV2 and TRBJ1-1 provide the parts outside the CDR3, is EPEVTQTPSHQVTQMGQEVILRCVPISNHLYFYWYRQILGQKVEFLVSFYNNEISEKSEIFDDQFSVERPDGSNFTLKIRSTKLEDSAMYFCASGEGLTNTEAFFGQGTRLTVV.

The chain combines TRBV11-2 with TRBJ2-7; 7 nucleotides line up with TRBD1. Germline trimming cut 5 bases from V and 2 bases from J; bases unmatched to any gene: 3. The CDR3 is made up of 13 amino acids. Germline CDR1 SGHAT, CDR2 FQNNGV. CDR3 nucleotide sequence: TGTGCCAGCAGCATGGACAGGACCTACGAGCAGTACTTC. Residues: CASSMDRTYEQYF.

The V call is TRBV9, the J call TRBJ1-4; unclear D gene. V was shortened by 3 bases and J by 7 bases, with 10 bases between the two germline ends. Per the germline V gene, CDR1 is SGDLS and CDR2 is YYNGEE. This CDR3 contains 13 residues. The CDR3 DNA reads TGTGCCAGCAGCGCACCTAGGAGTGAAAAACTGTTTTTT. It is translated as CASSAPRSEKLFF.

This chain joins TRBV6-1 and TRBJ1-5; D gene unclear. The CDR3 loop spans 14 amino acids. Per the germline V gene, CDR1 is MNHNS and CDR2 is SASEGT. Trimming took off 0 bases at V and 4 bases at J, with 7 bases between the two ends. The CDR3 region is CASSEALRNQPQHF. CDR3 DNA sequence: TGTGCCAGCAGTGAAGCGCTTCGGAATCAGCCCCAGCATTTT.

The chain couples TRBV5-1 to TRBJ2-1; unclear D gene. The V and J ends lost 0 bases and 6 bases respectively, with 7 bases between them. The CDR3 is 13 residues long. Germline CDR1 and CDR2: SGHRS and YFSETQ. The CDR3 spells CASSLDYLNEQFF. For the CDR3, the DNA is TGCGCCAGCAGCTTGGACTATCTCAATGAGCAGTTCTTC.

The J gene is TRBJ2-5, the V gene TRBV3-1 (or the pseudogene TRBV3-2), with 8 nucleotides matching TRBD2. V was clipped by 0 bases and J by 1 base; unmatched bases: 10. There are 18 residues in the CDR3. CDR1 and CDR2 (germline): LGHDT, YNNKEL (reference sequence). As DNA, the CDR3 is TGTGCCAGCAGCCAAGAAGTTGCCAGCGGGGGACTCCAAGAGACCCAGTACTTC. This gives the protein CASSQEVASGGLQETQYF.

V usage is TRBV5-4 and J usage is TRBJ2-1; D unresolved. In germline, CDR1 is SGHNT, CDR2 YYREEE (reference sequence). The CDR3 runs to 15 residues. V was shortened by 6 bases and J by 0 bases, with 13 bases between the two germline ends. The CDR3 coding sequence is TGTGCCAGCAACGCAGGCCCCAGCTCCTACAATGAGCAGTTCTTC. Translating gives CASNAGPSSYNEQFF.